This TCR beta chain was retrieved from a study of blood T cell repertoires in COVID-19. Study in general: Acute-phase and convalescent COVID-19 samples originated in the United States, Italy and Spain.

Original methodology: Estimates of nucleated cell counts were drawn from the amplification of reference gene primers. This table comes from immunoSEQ multiplex PCR, and its TCRdb copy is limited to in-frame clones, with some not included. For V, J and clone size, that table is used; D and trimming come from the DNA. The data contain about 210,000 clones, approximately 85% of them singletons. J gave up 5 bases and V 3 bases, and 5 bases lay outside the gene matches. CDR3 size: 13 residues. Germline values: CDR1 SQVTM, CDR2 ANQGSEA. This chain links TRBV29-1 with TRBJ2-7; 9 bases are a match to TRBD2. The sample comprised peripheral blood. This TCR came from a woman older than 75 with acute or convalescent COVID-19. Here the CDR3 reads CSVEAAGGHEQYF. The CDR3 coding sequence is TGCAGCGTTGAGGCAGCGGGGGGCCACGAGCAGTACTTC.